Below are 9 T cell receptor beta chains sequenced from a single sample in a study of blood T cell repertoires in COVID-19. Sequencing used immunoSEQ multiplex PCR; TCRdb keeps in-frame clones, though not all of them. The profile shows around 110,000 clones, 71% of them singletons. The sequencing input was peripheral blood. These receptors were collected from a human donor with acute or convalescent COVID-19. The donor label of this sample is uncertain.

The chain recombines TRBV2 with TRBJ1-2; the D gene is possibly TRBD1 (6 bases). Germline V CDR1 and CDR2: SNHLY, FYNNEI. The CDR3 loop spans 13 amino acids. The germline V and J ends were trimmed by 7 bases and 11 bases, with 20 bases remaining between them. The CDR3 here is CASNRPGQPEYTF. Here the CDR3 DNA reads TGTGCCAGCAATCGCCCCGGACAGCCAGAATACACCTTC.

J is TRBJ2-4 and V is TRBV20-1; D gene uncertain. This CDR3 has 11 residues. Trimming took 5 bases from V and 9 from J, leaving 11 bases between them. Looked up from germline, CDR1 is DFQATT and CDR2 is SNEGSKA (reference sequence). The CDR3 sequence is CSAASLPIQYF. The CDR3 DNA reads TGCAGTGCTGCGAGTCTACCCATTCAGTACTTC.

The gene calls are TRBV7-2 and TRBJ1-1, with D maybe TRBD1 (6 bases). V lost 3 bases, J lost 0 bases, and 8 bases lay in between. The CDR3 length is 14 residues. CDR1 is SGHTA and CDR2 is FQGNSA in the germline V gene. The CDR3 loop reads CASSFTGMNTEAFF. In DNA form, the CDR3 reads TGTGCCAGCAGCTTCACAGGGATGAACACTGAAGCTTTCTTT.

This chain connects TRBV19 to TRBJ2-1, with TRBD1 matching over 9 bases. The length of the CDR3 is 14 residues. Germline V CDR1 and CDR2: LNHDA, SQIVND (reference sequence). V lost 7 bases, J lost 4 bases, and 5 bases stayed unmatched. Written as DNA, the CDR3 is TGTGCCAGTAACGACAGGGGGTCGTACAATGAGCAGTTCTTC. Amino acid sequence: CASNDRGSYNEQFF.

This clone was found once. This rearrangement joins TRBV27 to TRBJ1-2; 7 positions agree with TRBD1. The CDR3 totals 12 residues. After removal of 5 bases from V and 6 bases from J, the junction contained 3 bases not matched to a gene. CDR1 and CDR2 (germline): MNHEY, SMNVEV (reference sequence). The CDR3 DNA sequence: TGTGCCAGCAGTAAAGACAGGGATGGCTACACCTTC. Amino acid sequence: CASSKDRDGYTF.

The table lists this clone with a count of one. The chain is built from TRBV5-4 and TRBJ2-3; 8 bases agree with TRBD2. Trimming cost V 5 bases and J 1 base; bases outside gene matches: 6. The CDR3 runs 15 residues. The germline V gene encodes CDR1 SGHNT and CDR2 YYREEE (reference sequence). Here the CDR3 DNA reads TGTGCCAGCAGTCTCGGCGGGGGGCGCACAGATACGCAGTATTTT. As protein: CASSLGGGRTDTQYF.

The chain employs TRBV18 and TRBJ2-1; no definite D call. From germline, CDR1 is KGHSH and CDR2 LQKENI. The V end lost 3 bases, the J end lost 2 bases, and 5 bases lay between the germline ends. The CDR3 runs to 13 residues. CDR3 sequence reads: CASSPAAYNEQFF. The CDR3 nucleotides are TGTGCCAGCTCACCGGCAGCCTACAATGAGCAGTTCTTC.

The chain joins TRBV5-8 to TRBJ1-1, with D perhaps matching TRBD1 (5 bases). Trimming cost V 4 bases and J 1 base, with 8 bases left between them. From germline, CDR1 is SGHTS and CDR2 YDEGEE. This CDR3 spans 13 amino acids. The CDR3, as DNA: TGTGCCAGCAGCGTTGACAGGAACACTGAAGCTTTCTTT. Amino acids: CASSVDRNTEAFF.

The rearrangement uses TRBV19 and TRBJ1-1, with 8 bases matching TRBD1. Trimming removed 7 bases from V and 6 bases from J; junction bases left unmatched: 7. Germline lookup yields CDR1 LNHDA and CDR2 SQIVND (reference sequence). This CDR3 has 13 amino acids. The chain's CDR3 is CASTPDRVAEAFF. CDR3 bases: TGTGCCAGTACCCCGGACAGGGTGGCTGAAGCTTTCTTT.